This T cell receptor (beta chain) was recovered during a study of blood T cell repertoires in COVID-19. Turning to the study itself: Sites in the United States, Italy and Spain provided acute and convalescent COVID-19 samples.

Source study methods: Amplified reference gene primers provided the basis for estimating nucleated cell counts. TCRdb keeps only in-frame clones here, not all; method: immunoSEQ multiplex PCR. V, J and clone size are those of that table, while D and trimming were read from the DNA. The data show 160,000 or so clones, with around 80% seen just once and about 8.4% held by the top ten. With 0 bases removed from V and 8 bases from J, the gap between germline ends came to 16 bases. The CDR3 sequence is 15 residues long. The germline CDR1 and CDR2 sequences are LNHNV and YYDKDF (reference sequence). The chain employs TRBV15 and TRBJ1-2; D perhaps matches TRBD1 (6 bases). The receptor was isolated from a woman in her 70s with acute or convalescent COVID-19. Source material: peripheral blood. The CDR3 region is CATSRDRDNWLGYTF. The CDR3, as DNA: TGTGCCACCAGCAGAGATCGGGACAACTGGCTGGGCTACACCTTC.